The 19 T cell receptor beta chains listed next were all sequenced from one sample in a study of cytomegalovirus exposure and HLA in healthy donors. 60 Vbeta and 13 Jbeta primers were used in PCR. The assay was immunoSEQ multiplex PCR, and TCRdb's table has in-frame clones only and misses some. The repertoire has approximately 78,000 clones, roughly 80% of them found once; the top ten carry 2.4%. Material: PBMCs. These receptors all stem from a woman in her fifties or sixties in good health and CMV-seronegative.

This clone was counted a few times. The chain recombines TRBV28 with TRBJ2-7, with TRBD2 matching 9 bases. Germline values: CDR1 MDHEN, CDR2 SYDVKM. After removal of 4 bases from V and 2 bases from J, the junction contained 3 bases not matched to a gene. The CDR3 contains 14 residues. CDR3 sequence (DNA): TGTGCCAGCAGTTCCGGACTAGCGACCTACGAGCAGTACGTC. Protein sequence: CASSSGLATYEQYV.

As regards this clone: Relative to the germline gene, one junction end is altered; a read error may explain this. Distinct nucleotide sequences in the sample also encode this CDR3. The genes are TRBV7-2 and TRBJ1-6, with D perhaps TRBD1 (5 bases). The CDR3 spans 15 residues. CDR1 and CDR2 (germline): SGHTA, FQGNSA. CDR3 loop: CASSLSQGTNSPLHF. CDR3 DNA: TGTGCCAGCAGCTTAAGCCAGGGTACAAATTCCCCCCTCCACTTT.

This chain links TRBV11-1 with TRBJ1-2; 9 positions agree with TRBD1. Germline V gene lookup returns CDR1 SGHAT and CDR2 FQDESV (reference sequence). Trimming at V came to 6 bases and at J to 6 bases, leaving 8 bases not matched to a gene. CDR3 length equals 14 residues. In nucleotides, the CDR3 is TGTGCCAGCAGACCTACGGACAGGGGCGATGGCTACACCTTC. Its protein is CASRPTDRGDGYTF.

This clone was recorded once. V usage is TRBV9 and J usage is TRBJ1-2, with D maybe TRBD1 (5 bases). Germline CDR1 SGDLS, CDR2 YYNGEE. Deletions cut 5 bases from V and 7 bases from J, with 18 bases between. This CDR3 is built from 14 residues. The CDR3: CASRGVLLSRGYTF. CDR3 DNA: TGTGCCAGCAGAGGGGTTCTCCTCTCCCGTGGCTACACCTTC.

This sequence joins TRBV28 and TRBJ2-7; the match to TRBD1 covers 8 bases. The CDR3 sequence is 14 residues long. Germline V gene sequence: CDR1 MDHEN, CDR2 SYDVKM. Unmatched junction bases numbered 4, after V lost 3 bases and J lost 3 bases. CDR3 bases: TGTGCCAGCAGTTTGACAGGGGCTAGCTACGAGCAGTACTTC. Translating it yields CASSLTGASYEQYF.

This clone was counted only a few times. The chain joins TRBV29-1 to TRBJ2-1, with D possibly being TRBD1 (5 bases). The germline gives CDR1 SQVTM, CDR2 ANQGSEA. The V end lost 4 bases, the J end lost 5 bases, and 6 bases lay between the germline ends. The CDR3 consists of 11 residues. For the CDR3, the DNA is TGCAGCGTTGTAGGGGACAATGAGCAGTTCTTC. Amino acid sequence: CSVVGDNEQFF.

V is TRBV6-6 and J is TRBJ1-3; D uncertain. Germline V gene lookup returns CDR1 MNHNY and CDR2 SVGAGI (reference sequence). The CDR3 is 12 residues long. Deletions cut 5 bases from V and 8 bases from J, with 10 bases between. This CDR3 reads CASSDPVYTIYF. In nucleotides, the CDR3 is TGTGCCAGCAGTGATCCGGTGTACACCATATATTTT.

The V and J genes are TRBV13 and TRBJ2-3, with D possibly matching TRBD2 (6 bases). This CDR3 is built from 14 residues. Looked up from germline, CDR1 is PRHDT and CDR2 is FYEKMQ (reference sequence). The germline V and J ends were trimmed by 2 bases and 6 bases, with 12 bases remaining between them. The CDR3 coding sequence is TGTGCCAGCAGCTTAACGGGAGAGATGGATACGCAGTATTTT. Its translation: CASSLTGEMDTQYF.

The chain has TRBV6-5 and TRBJ1-1; D not resolved. Per the germline V gene, CDR1 is MNHEY and CDR2 is SVGAGI. This CDR3 spans 12 amino acids. Trimming removed 5 bases at V and 7 bases at J, with 11 bases between. The CDR3 is CASSRRVGEAFF. The CDR3, as DNA: TGTGCCAGCAGTAGGAGGGTCGGTGAAGCTTTCTTT.

The chain links TRBV7-8 to TRBJ2-1; D gene ambiguous. The germline V and J ends were trimmed by 5 bases and 3 bases, with 17 bases remaining between them. The CDR3 extends over 16 amino acids. Germline V gives CDR1 SGHVS, CDR2 FQNEAQ. The chain's CDR3 is CASSNFHSFDYNEQFF. The CDR3 DNA follows: TGTGCCAGCAGCAACTTCCATTCCTTCGACTACAATGAGCAGTTCTTC.

The V gene is TRBV9, the J gene TRBJ1-2; TRBD1 matches 7 bases. Trimming took 4 bases from V and 4 from J; bases not matched to a gene: 4. Germline CDR1 reads SGDLS; CDR2 reads YYNGEE. This CDR3 comprises 13 residues. CDR3 in amino acids: CASSPGTVYGYTF. The CDR3 coding sequence is TGTGCCAGCAGCCCAGGGACAGTCTATGGCTACACCTTC.

V is TRBV5-1 and J is TRBJ2-5, with D possibly matching TRBD2 (6 bases). The CDR3 is 15 residues long. V was cut by 0 bases and J by 5 bases, with 14 bases left in between. Per germline, CDR1 SGHRS and CDR2 YFSETQ. In DNA form, the CDR3 reads TGCGCCAGCAGCTTGGCCGAACTAGCAGGGGAGACCCAGTACTTC. Residues: CASSLAELAGETQYF.

The CDR3 spells CASSLYGGLAFTDTQYF. Written as DNA, the CDR3 is TGTGCCAGCAGCTTGTATGGAGGTCTAGCGTTCACAGATACGCAGTATTTT. The J gene is TRBJ2-3, the V gene TRBV5-6, with TRBD2 as a possible D gene (6 bases). The CDR3 runs 17 residues. V dropped 1 base and J dropped 2 bases, with 17 bases sitting between them. Germline CDR1 is SGHDT and CDR2 is YYEEEE.

The sample holds a few counts of this clone. V and J are TRBV4-3 and TRBJ2-1; 7 bases align to TRBD2. CDR3 length equals 14 residues. Trimming removed 5 bases from V and 2 bases from J; junction bases left unmatched: 3. Germline V gene data show CDR1 as LGHNA and CDR2 as YSLEER. Written as DNA, the CDR3 is TGCGCCAGCAGCTATCGGGGGGCCTACAATGAGCAGTTCTTC. Residues: CASSYRGAYNEQFF.

V and J are TRBV7-9 and TRBJ1-1; 7 bases match TRBD1. This CDR3 is built from 15 residues. Germline values: CDR1 SEHNR, CDR2 FQNEAQ (reference sequence). The V gene end was trimmed by 2 bases and the J gene end by 0 bases; junction bases not matched to a gene: 3. The CDR3 DNA sequence: TGTGCCAGCAGCTTACTACAGGGGATGAACACTGAAGCTTTCTTT. Protein product: CASSLLQGMNTEAFF. Complete variable domain (other parts from reference TRBV7-9 and TRBJ1-1): DTGVSQNPRHKITKRGQNVTFRCDPISEHNRLYWYRQTLGQGPEFLTYFQNEAQLEKSRLLSDRFSAERPKGSFSTLEIQRTEQGDSAMYLCASSLLQGMNTEAFFGQGTRLTVV.

The gene calls are TRBV5-1 and TRBJ2-1; TRBD2 aligns across 8 bases. The V segment lost 5 bases and the J segment 8 bases; nucleotides outside the gene matches: 6. The CDR3 is 13 amino acids. Germline V CDR1 and CDR2: SGHRS, YFSETQ. The CDR3 DNA reads TGCGCCAGCAGGCGACTAGCGCGCGATGAGCAGTTCTTC. Its protein is CASRRLARDEQFF.

The rearrangement joins TRBV7-2 to TRBJ1-5; possible D gene TRBD1, 6 bases. The V and J ends lost 2 bases and 7 bases respectively, with 12 bases between them. Germline V gives CDR1 SGHTA, CDR2 FQGNSA. This CDR3 has 14 amino acids. The DNA for the CDR3 is TGTGCCAGCAGCTTACAACAGGGTGAACAGCCCCAGCATTTT. Its translation: CASSLQQGEQPQHF.

The chain's CDR3 is CASSLGGPGYGYTF. Written as DNA, the CDR3 is TGTGCCAGCAGTTTAGGGGGCCCAGGGTATGGCTACACCTTC. The gene calls are TRBV27 and TRBJ1-2, with a possible D match to TRBD1 (6 bases). The CDR3 length is 14 residues. Germline V gene lookup returns CDR1 MNHEY and CDR2 SMNVEV (reference sequence). Trimming removed 2 bases from V and 5 bases from J, with 12 bases in between.

The chain recombines TRBV15 with TRBJ1-2, with 7 bases that match TRBD1. V lost 5 bases, J lost 8 bases, and 11 bases stayed unmatched. The germline V gene has CDR1 LNHNV and CDR2 YYDKDF (reference sequence). The CDR3 covers 14 residues. CDR3 DNA: TGTGCCACCAGCGATAGACAGGGAGTTGGCGGCTACACCTTC. It encodes CATSDRQGVGGYTF.